Below are 2 T cell receptor beta chains sequenced from a single sample in a study of blood T cell repertoires in COVID-19. The method was immunoSEQ multiplex PCR; TCRdb's version includes in-frame clones alone and lacks a portion of them. The table includes about 210,000 clones, approximately 84% detected once. Sequenced input: peripheral blood. The source is a woman older than 75 with COVID-19, enrolled during active disease.

The chain uses TRBV15 and TRBJ2-1; 11 nucleotides align to TRBD2. The trim removed 3 bases at V and 7 bases at J, leaving 2 bases unmatched. The CDR3 is 14 residues long. Looked up from germline, CDR1 is LNHNV and CDR2 is YYDKDF (reference sequence). This CDR3 is CATSSLAGGNEQFF. The DNA of the CDR3 is TGTGCCACCAGCAGTCTAGCGGGAGGTAATGAGCAGTTCTTC.

The chain links TRBV6-1 to TRBJ1-1; 7 bases are a match to TRBD1. Per germline, CDR1 MNHNS and CDR2 SASEGT. The CDR3 sequence is 16 residues long. With 4 bases clipped from V and 2 bases from J, the junction kept 10 bases outside the gene matches. CDR3 loop: CASSARQGPTNTEAFF. CDR3 nucleotides: TGTGCCAGCAGTGCGCGACAGGGCCCCACCAACACTGAAGCTTTCTTT.